The clone carrying this T cell receptor (beta chain) was detected many times. Its specificity is not known. This record belongs to a study of metastatic and nonmetastatic thyroid tumors. Study-level findings and limits: Benign nodules were reported to have significantly lower TCR beta diversity than malignant thyroid tumors, in blood and tumor.

There were no patients who had received any treatment before thyroid surgery. With 0 bases removed from V and 0 bases from J, the gap between germline ends came to 6 bases. CDR1 and CDR2 from the germline V gene are MNHEY and SVGAGI. This CDR3 has 15 amino acids. TCRdb recomputed clones from the PCR reads via MiXCR. The sample gives fewer than 35,000 clones, over 15% of which show up once; around 12% is in the top ten. The clonotype was recovered from a male donor with papillary thyroid cancer or a benign thyroid nodule (not recorded which). Some clones in this sample may be carry-over from other donors' samples. The chain joins TRBV6-5 to TRBJ1-5; a weak D match, TRBD1 (6 bases). Sample: blood. The CDR3 DNA reads TGTGCCAGCAGTTACTCCAGGGGTAGCAATCAGCCCCAGCATTTT. Protein: CASSYSRGSNQPQHF.